The rows below give T cell receptor beta chains drawn from one sample of a study of T-cell reconstitution after alpha-beta-depleted transplantation in children. TCRdb used MiXCR to reprocess the PCR reads, holding one entry per CDR3 protein. The repertoire holds about 250,000 distinct CDR3 sequences, with roughly 25% as singletons. The sequenced sample was PBMCs, mostly from graft donor cells, obtained 360 days after TCRalphabeta/CD19-depleted stem cell transplant. The receptor source for this set is a female patient aged 2 to 10 who had a stem cell transplant for congenital amegakaryocytic thrombocytopenia, so the T cells may come from the graft donor. Both conserved end residues are part of each CDR3. The D gene is left open where the match is weak. Clone size, where shown, is once, few, many, or a class for clones that have expanded.

clone_size: many
cdr3_length: 15
d_call: NA
v_call: TRBV20-1
j_call: TRBJ2-1
cdr3_aa: CSALLSGNSYNEQFF
cdr3_nt: TGCAGTGCTCTCCTTAGCGGAAACTCCTACAATGAGCAGTTCTTC

clone_size: NA
cdr3_length: 15
d_call: TRBD1
v_call: TRBV12-3/TRBV12-4
j_call: TRBJ2-7
cdr3_aa: CASSSPGQASYEQYF
cdr3_nt: TGTGCCAGCAGTTCTCCAGGACAGGCCTCCTACGAGCAGTACTTC

clone_size: many
cdr3_length: 11
d_call: NA
v_call: TRBV29-1
j_call: TRBJ2-7
cdr3_aa: CSVVGGYEQYF
cdr3_nt: TGCAGCGTTGTAGGGGGCTACGAGCAGTACTTC

clone_size: few
cdr3_length: 13
d_call: NA
v_call: TRBV2
j_call: TRBJ2-7
cdr3_aa: CASSLGRRGEQYF
cdr3_nt: TGTGCCAGCAGTCTTGGGCGGCGCGGCGAGCAGTACTTC

clone_size: once
cdr3_length: 13
d_call: NA
v_call: TRBV5-1
j_call: TRBJ1-2
cdr3_aa: CASRFDWGYGYTF
cdr3_nt: TGCGCCAGCAGGTTTGATTGGGGATATGGCTACACCTTC

clone_size: few
cdr3_length: 16
d_call: TRBD2
v_call: TRBV4-3
j_call: TRBJ2-1
cdr3_aa: CASSRRVTGGLGEQFF
cdr3_nt: TGCGCCAGCAGCCGCAGGGTGACGGGGGGGTTAGGTGAGCAGTTCTTC

clone_size: NA
cdr3_length: 15
d_call: TRBD2
v_call: TRBV20-1
j_call: TRBJ2-5
cdr3_aa: CSARSLAGKQETQYF
cdr3_nt: TGCAGTGCTAGATCGTTAGCGGGGAAACAAGAGACCCAGTACTTC

clone_size: NA
cdr3_length: 17
d_call: TRBD1
v_call: TRBV12-3/TRBV12-4
j_call: TRBJ2-6
cdr3_aa: CASSGQAVLSGANVLTF
cdr3_nt: TGTGCCAGCAGTGGACAGGCCGTTCTCTCTGGGGCCAACGTCCTGACTTTC

clone_size: few
cdr3_length: 15
d_call: NA
v_call: TRBV12-3/TRBV12-4
j_call: TRBJ2-6
cdr3_aa: CASSHTSYRANVLTF
cdr3_nt: TGTGCCAGCAGTCATACAAGTTATAGGGCCAACGTCCTGACTTTC

clone_size: NA
cdr3_length: 15
d_call: NA
v_call: TRBV28
j_call: TRBJ2-2
cdr3_aa: CASSPGTLETGELFF
cdr3_nt: TGTGCCAGCAGTCCGGGGACGCTGGAAACCGGGGAGCTGTTTTTT

clone_size: few
cdr3_length: 14
d_call: NA
v_call: TRBV30
j_call: TRBJ2-3
cdr3_aa: CAWSVWGKSDTQYF
cdr3_nt: TGTGCCTGGAGTGTTTGGGGGAAGTCAGATACGCAGTATTTT

clone_size: NA
cdr3_length: 14
d_call: TRBD2
v_call: TRBV7-9
j_call: TRBJ2-1
cdr3_aa: CASGSIAGGNEQFF
cdr3_nt: TGTGCCAGCGGCTCTATAGCGGGGGGAAATGAGCAGTTCTTC

clone_size: many
cdr3_length: 13
d_call: NA
v_call: TRBV7-3
j_call: TRBJ1-1
cdr3_aa: CASSLSVNTEAFF
cdr3_nt: TGTGCCAGCAGCTTGTCGGTGAACACTGAAGCTTTCTTT

clone_size: NA
cdr3_length: 14
d_call: NA
v_call: TRBV24-1
j_call: TRBJ2-2
cdr3_aa: CATRHRADTGELFF
cdr3_nt: TGTGCCACCAGGCACAGGGCCGACACCGGGGAGCTGTTTTTT

clone_size: NA
cdr3_length: 14
d_call: TRBD2
v_call: TRBV5-1
j_call: TRBJ2-1
cdr3_aa: CASSFSSGNNEQFF
cdr3_nt: TGCGCCAGCAGCTTTTCTAGCGGGAACAATGAGCAGTTCTTC

clone_size: NA
cdr3_length: 14
d_call: NA
v_call: TRBV18
j_call: TRBJ2-7
cdr3_aa: CASSPAGLSYEQYF
cdr3_nt: TGTGCCAGCTCACCAGCAGGGTTGTCCTACGAGCAGTACTTC

clone_size: few
cdr3_length: 13
d_call: NA
v_call: TRBV2
j_call: TRBJ2-5
cdr3_aa: CASTRVKQETQYF
cdr3_nt: TGTGCCAGCACGAGGGTCAAGCAAGAGACCCAGTACTTC

clone_size: NA
cdr3_length: 18
d_call: TRBD2
v_call: TRBV4-3
j_call: TRBJ2-2
cdr3_aa: CASSQGLAGGPSVGELFF
cdr3_nt: TGCGCCAGCAGCCAAGGACTAGCGGGAGGGCCCTCGGTCGGGGAGCTGTTTTTT

clone_size: few
cdr3_length: 14
d_call: NA
v_call: TRBV5-1
j_call: TRBJ2-7
cdr3_aa: CASSLGGSTYEQYF
cdr3_nt: TGCGCCAGCAGCTTAGGGGGTTCCACCTACGAGCAGTACTTC

clone_size: many
cdr3_length: 14
d_call: NA
v_call: TRBV5-1
j_call: TRBJ2-1
cdr3_aa: CASSLGRGYNEQFF
cdr3_nt: TGCGCCAGCAGCCTTGGACGCGGATACAATGAGCAGTTCTTC

clone_size: many
cdr3_length: 15
d_call: TRBD1
v_call: TRBV10-2
j_call: TRBJ2-1
cdr3_aa: CASGRDRGAYNEQFF
cdr3_nt: TGCGCCAGCGGTAGAGACAGGGGGGCCTACAATGAGCAGTTCTTC

clone_size: NA
cdr3_length: 15
d_call: NA
v_call: TRBV7-2
j_call: TRBJ2-2
cdr3_aa: CASSLASGNTGELFF
cdr3_nt: TGTGCCAGCAGCTTAGCGAGCGGGAACACCGGGGAGCTGTTTTTT

clone_size: many
cdr3_length: 12
d_call: NA
v_call: TRBV29-1
j_call: TRBJ1-1
cdr3_aa: CSVERPGPEAFF
cdr3_nt: TGCAGCGTTGAAAGGCCAGGGCCTGAAGCTTTCTTT

clone_size: few
cdr3_length: 16
d_call: TRBD2
v_call: TRBV6-5
j_call: TRBJ2-2
cdr3_aa: CASSNRLAGGYGELFF
cdr3_nt: TGTGCCAGCAGTAACCGACTAGCGGGAGGATACGGGGAGCTGTTTTTT

clone_size: NA
cdr3_length: 14
d_call: TRBD2
v_call: TRBV10-3
j_call: TRBJ2-1
cdr3_aa: CAIRLAGGPGEQFF
cdr3_nt: TGTGCCATCAGGCTAGCGGGGGGGCCGGGTGAGCAGTTCTTC

clone_size: few
cdr3_length: 15
d_call: NA
v_call: TRBV29-1
j_call: TRBJ2-3
cdr3_aa: CSGLKRTVSTDTQYF
cdr3_nt: TGCAGCGGCCTTAAAAGGACAGTTAGCACAGATACGCAGTATTTT

clone_size: many
cdr3_length: 14
d_call: NA
v_call: TRBV28
j_call: TRBJ2-5
cdr3_aa: CASSLLGGQETQYF
cdr3_nt: TGTGCCAGCAGTTTACTTGGCGGCCAAGAGACCCAGTACTTC

clone_size: many
cdr3_length: 13
d_call: TRBD1
v_call: TRBV20-1
j_call: TRBJ1-2
cdr3_aa: CSAIYRGYYGYTF
cdr3_nt: TGCAGTGCTATCTACAGGGGATACTATGGCTACACCTTC

clone_size: NA
cdr3_length: 15
d_call: NA
v_call: TRBV12-3/TRBV12-4
j_call: TRBJ2-7
cdr3_aa: CASSLGPGKGYEQYF
cdr3_nt: TGTGCCAGCAGTTTGGGTCCGGGGAAGGGCTACGAGCAGTACTTC

clone_size: many
cdr3_length: 16
d_call: NA
v_call: TRBV7-3
j_call: TRBJ1-5
cdr3_aa: CASSLTLDSSNQPQHF
cdr3_nt: TGTGCCAGCAGCTTAACTTTGGACAGTAGCAATCAGCCCCAGCATTTT

clone_size: NA
cdr3_length: 12
d_call: TRBD1
v_call: TRBV7-9
j_call: TRBJ2-5
cdr3_aa: CAMTGPEETQYF
cdr3_nt: TGTGCCATGACAGGGCCAGAAGAGACCCAGTACTTC

clone_size: NA
cdr3_length: 15
d_call: TRBD1
v_call: TRBV18
j_call: TRBJ2-3
cdr3_aa: CASSPLRQGLDTQYF
cdr3_nt: TGTGCCAGCTCACCTCTTAGACAGGGCCTAGATACGCAGTATTTT

clone_size: few
cdr3_length: 12
d_call: TRBD1
v_call: TRBV20-1
j_call: TRBJ1-4
cdr3_aa: CSAKQGNEKLFF
cdr3_nt: TGCAGTGCGAAACAGGGGAATGAAAAACTGTTTTTT

clone_size: few
cdr3_length: 14
d_call: NA
v_call: TRBV27
j_call: TRBJ1-4
cdr3_aa: CASSLGGINEKLFF
cdr3_nt: TGTGCCAGCAGTTTGGGGGGGATTAATGAAAAACTGTTTTTT

clone_size: few
cdr3_length: 15
d_call: NA
v_call: TRBV4-3
j_call: TRBJ1-2
cdr3_aa: CASSQDPTGYYGYTF
cdr3_nt: TGCGCCAGCAGCCAAGATCCAACAGGGTACTATGGCTACACCTTC

clone_size: NA
cdr3_length: 17
d_call: NA
v_call: TRBV12-5
j_call: TRBJ1-1
cdr3_aa: CASGLADKGGMNTEAFF
cdr3_nt: TGTGCTAGTGGTTTGGCAGACAAGGGAGGGATGAACACTGAAGCTTTCTTT

clone_size: NA
cdr3_length: 13
d_call: NA
v_call: TRBV18
j_call: TRBJ2-5
cdr3_aa: CASSPNWGETQYF
cdr3_nt: TGTGCCAGCTCACCGAACTGGGGAGAGACCCAGTACTTC

clone_size: NA
cdr3_length: 14
d_call: TRBD1
v_call: TRBV20-1
j_call: TRBJ2-3
cdr3_aa: CSALDRGSTDTQYF
cdr3_nt: TGCAGTGCCCTCGACAGGGGAAGCACAGATACGCAGTATTTT

clone_size: few
cdr3_length: 13
d_call: NA
v_call: TRBV5-1
j_call: TRBJ1-4
cdr3_aa: CASSRGDNEKLFF
cdr3_nt: TGCGCCAGCAGCCGGGGGGACAATGAAAAACTGTTTTTT

clone_size: few
cdr3_length: 15
d_call: TRBD2
v_call: TRBV11-2
j_call: TRBJ2-5
cdr3_aa: CASSLAGTTLRAQYF
cdr3_nt: TGTGCCAGCAGCTTAGCCGGGACTACCCTCCGGGCCCAGTACTTC

clone_size: NA
cdr3_length: 13
d_call: TRBD1
v_call: TRBV28
j_call: TRBJ2-1
cdr3_aa: CASKQGAPGEQFF
cdr3_nt: TGTGCCAGTAAGCAGGGGGCGCCCGGTGAGCAGTTCTTC

clone_size: NA
cdr3_length: 14
d_call: NA
v_call: TRBV3-1
j_call: TRBJ1-2
cdr3_aa: CASSPRGPNYGYTF
cdr3_nt: TGTGCCAGCAGCCCCCGGGGACCTAACTATGGCTACACCTTC

clone_size: few
cdr3_length: 14
d_call: NA
v_call: TRBV28
j_call: TRBJ1-1
cdr3_aa: CASSNTGTNTEAFF
cdr3_nt: TGTGCCAGCAGCAATACCGGGACTAACACTGAAGCTTTCTTT

clone_size: NA
cdr3_length: 16
d_call: TRBD1
v_call: TRBV4-1
j_call: TRBJ2-7
cdr3_aa: CASSRQRGQDNYEQYF
cdr3_nt: TGCGCCAGCAGCCGCCAAAGGGGGCAGGATAACTACGAGCAGTACTTC

clone_size: few
cdr3_length: 18
d_call: TRBD1
v_call: TRBV14
j_call: TRBJ2-2
cdr3_aa: CASSQEVRDRGFTGELFF
cdr3_nt: TGTGCCAGCAGCCAAGAAGTAAGGGACAGGGGATTCACCGGGGAGCTGTTTTTT

clone_size: once
cdr3_length: 13
d_call: TRBD1
v_call: TRBV6-1
j_call: TRBJ1-2
cdr3_aa: CASKIPGGYGYTF
cdr3_nt: TGTGCCAGCAAGATCCCAGGGGGCTATGGCTACACCTTC

clone_size: few
cdr3_length: 15
d_call: TRBD1
v_call: TRBV4-2
j_call: TRBJ1-2
cdr3_aa: CASSHYGQGADGYTF
cdr3_nt: TGTGCCAGCAGCCACTATGGACAGGGGGCTGATGGCTACACCTTC

clone_size: NA
cdr3_length: 13
d_call: NA
v_call: TRBV18
j_call: TRBJ2-2
cdr3_aa: CASSPSPTGELFF
cdr3_nt: TGTGCCAGCTCACCTTCACCAACCGGGGAGCTGTTTTTT

clone_size: few
cdr3_length: 18
d_call: TRBD1
v_call: TRBV4-3
j_call: TRBJ2-7
cdr3_aa: CASSQDSVGTGGSYEQYF
cdr3_nt: TGCGCCAGCAGCCAAGACTCGGTAGGGACAGGGGGGTCCTACGAGCAGTACTTC

clone_size: NA
cdr3_length: 15
d_call: NA
v_call: TRBV11-2
j_call: TRBJ2-1
cdr3_aa: CASREDARGPDGQFF
cdr3_nt: TGTGCCAGCAGGGAAGATGCTAGGGGCCCCGACGGGCAGTTCTTC

clone_size: NA
cdr3_length: 15
d_call: NA
v_call: TRBV7-8
j_call: TRBJ1-5
cdr3_aa: CASSPDPGSSQPQHF
cdr3_nt: TGTGCCAGCAGCCCGGACCCAGGCTCGAGTCAGCCCCAGCATTTT

clone_size: once
cdr3_length: 12
d_call: NA
v_call: TRBV20-1
j_call: TRBJ2-1
cdr3_aa: CSAPSGGVGQFF
cdr3_nt: TGCAGTGCCCCCAGTGGCGGAGTTGGGCAGTTCTTC